In this sample, the clone carrying this TCR beta chain turned up many times. CDR1 is SEHNR, CDR2 FQNEAQ, per germline (reference sequence). This CDR3 is built from 15 residues. Trimming removed 1 base at V and 1 base at J, with 11 bases between. The entry originates in a study of metastatic and nonmetastatic thyroid tumors. From the PCR reads, TCRdb re-called clones with MiXCR. The data contain some 27,000 clones, 20% to 25% of them singletons. No treatment of any kind had been given to any patient before thyroid surgery. This clonotype was sampled from a male donor with papillary thyroid cancer or a benign thyroid nodule (not recorded which). Some clones in this sample may be carry-over from other donors' samples. Sequencing was carried out using blood. The chain carries TRBV7-9 and TRBJ2-7; tentative D call: TRBD1 (5 bases). CDR3 nucleotide sequence: TGTGCCAGCAGCTTAGGACCACAGGCTTCCTACGAGCAGTACTTC. Residues: CASSLGPQASYEQYF.